Only a few counts were recorded for the clone carrying this T cell receptor beta chain. What it binds is unknown. This entry comes from a study of cytomegalovirus exposure and HLA in healthy donors. Study-level background: As an earlier analysis found, 150 million to 200 million T cells yielded about 120 million unique TCR beta sequences. Study-wide points: The study flagged around 150 TCR beta chains as cytomegalovirus-associated. When the data were analyzed later, several of the most significant clusters appeared to be linked to common viral pathogens.

Donors sampled were nominally healthy, though unrecorded immune exposures were likely. The PCR ran on 60 Vbeta and 13 Jbeta primers. Profiling relied on immunoSEQ multiplex PCR, and the TCRdb table lists in-frame clones only, not all of them. The table lists approximately 140,000 clones, about two thirds of them singletons. Germline-derived CDR1 and CDR2 are SQVTM and ANQGSEA. CDR3 length equals 13 residues. V dropped 3 bases and J dropped 4 bases, with 12 bases sitting between them. This clonotype was obtained from a woman in her sixties in good health and CMV-seropositive. Input material: PBMCs. V and J are TRBV29-1 and TRBJ1-1; D uncertain. This chain's CDR3 is CSVEYDLSTEAFF. The CDR3 nucleotides read TGCAGCGTTGAGTACGATTTGAGCACTGAAGCTTTCTTT.